The rows below give T cell receptor beta chains drawn from one sample of a study of shared clonotypes between healthy human individuals. The method was immunoSEQ multiplex PCR; TCRdb's version includes in-frame clones alone and lacks a portion of them. The data hold 1 million to 1.2 million clones, with approximately 75% observed a single time. Specimen: memory CD4+ T cells from PBMCs. The receptors were sampled from a man aged 18 to 29 in good health. Some clones in this sample may be carry-over from other donors' samples. Each CDR3 is given with its conserved first and last residue. The order of the fields is D gene, V gene, clone size, J gene, CDR3 protein, CDR3 DNA. D genes are given only for firm matches. Clone size appears in some rows only: once, few, many, or a class for an expanded clone.

d_gene: -; v_gene: TRBV6-1; abundance: -; j_gene: TRBJ2-4; CDR3aa: CASTGVAKNIQYF; CDR3nt: TGTGCCAGCACAGGGGTTGCCAAAAACATTCAGTACTTC
d_gene: -; v_gene: TRBV18; abundance: -; j_gene: TRBJ2-6; CDR3aa: CASSPQSSGANVLTF; CDR3nt: TGTGCCAGCTCACCCCAAAGCTCTGGGGCCAACGTCCTGACTTTC
d_gene: TRBD2; v_gene: TRBV28; abundance: -; j_gene: TRBJ2-7; CDR3aa: CASSPYGLAGDYEQYF; CDR3nt: TGTGCCAGCAGTCCGTACGGACTAGCGGGAGACTACGAGCAGTACTTC
d_gene: -; v_gene: TRBV7-2; abundance: -; j_gene: TRBJ2-1; CDR3aa: CASSLHESSYNEQFF; CDR3nt: TGTGCCAGCAGCTTACATGAGAGCTCCTACAATGAGCAGTTCTTC
d_gene: -; v_gene: TRBV27; abundance: -; j_gene: TRBJ2-7; CDR3aa: CASSLGPPGDVYEQYF; CDR3nt: TGTGCCAGCAGTTTAGGCCCTCCGGGGGACGTCTACGAGCAGTACTTC
d_gene: TRBD2; v_gene: TRBV7-2; abundance: once; j_gene: TRBJ2-1; CDR3aa: CASSFSAGASDEQFF; CDR3nt: TGTGCCAGCAGCTTCTCGGCGGGAGCAAGTGATGAGCAGTTCTTC
d_gene: TRBD1; v_gene: TRBV28; abundance: -; j_gene: TRBJ1-2; CDR3aa: CASSNGQGALYNYGYTF; CDR3nt: TGTGCCAGCAGCAACGGACAGGGGGCCCTATATAACTATGGCTACACCTTC
d_gene: -; v_gene: TRBV28; abundance: -; j_gene: TRBJ1-5; CDR3aa: CASSLGGGNQPQHF; CDR3nt: TGTGCCAGCAGTTTAGGTGGGGGAAATCAGCCCCAGCATTTT
d_gene: -; v_gene: TRBV11-3; abundance: -; j_gene: TRBJ2-2; CDR3aa: CASSLDVSGELFF; CDR3nt: TGTGCCAGCAGCTTAGATGTCTCCGGGGAGCTGTTTTTT
d_gene: TRBD2; v_gene: TRBV28; abundance: many; j_gene: TRBJ2-7; CDR3aa: CASSSLAGGPYEQYF; CDR3nt: TGTGCCAGCAGTTCATTAGCGGGAGGGCCTTACGAGCAGTACTTC
d_gene: TRBD1; v_gene: TRBV6-4; abundance: -; j_gene: TRBJ1-2; CDR3aa: CASSDSTGKGYTF; CDR3nt: TGTGCCAGCAGTGACTCGACAGGGAAAGGCTACACCTTC
d_gene: -; v_gene: TRBV4-1; abundance: few; j_gene: TRBJ1-1; CDR3aa: CASSQGEGPKATEAFF; CDR3nt: TGCGCCAGCAGCCAAGGAGAGGGCCCAAAGGCCACTGAAGCTTTCTTT
d_gene: TRBD2; v_gene: TRBV29-1; abundance: many; j_gene: TRBJ2-1; CDR3aa: CSVPLSGGGNEQFF; CDR3nt: TGCAGCGTCCCCCTGAGCGGGGGGGGCAATGAGCAGTTCTTC
d_gene: TRBD1; v_gene: TRBV2; abundance: few; j_gene: TRBJ1-5; CDR3aa: CASDRGRGQPQHF; CDR3nt: TGTGCCAGCGACAGGGGAAGGGGTCAGCCCCAGCATTTT
d_gene: TRBD1; v_gene: TRBV6-1; abundance: -; j_gene: TRBJ1-1; CDR3aa: CASSARTGLNTEAFF; CDR3nt: TGTGCCAGCAGTGCCCGGACAGGATTGAACACTGAAGCTTTCTTT
d_gene: -; v_gene: TRBV7-8; abundance: -; j_gene: TRBJ2-5; CDR3aa: CASTPFRGPFQETQYF; CDR3nt: TGTGCCAGCACCCCCTTCCGGGGACCCTTCCAAGAGACCCAGTACTTC
d_gene: -; v_gene: TRBV30; abundance: -; j_gene: TRBJ1-6; CDR3aa: CAWSEGHRSPLHF; CDR3nt: TGTGCCTGGAGTGAGGGGCATCGGTCACCCCTCCACTTT